These 21 T cell receptor beta chains share one sample of origin, sequenced in a study of TIL therapy for anti-PD-1-resistant metastatic lung cancer. The immunoSEQ assay was v3. Sequencing used immunoSEQ multiplex PCR; TCRdb keeps in-frame clones, though not all of them. Among about 7,000 clones listed, 60% to 70% were seen once. The time point is: pre-treatment sample, taken before nivolumab and TIL therapy. The tumor samples were excised metastases, mostly pleural nodules or supraclavicular lymph nodes. The sample in question was tumor tissue, obtained at baseline. The receptors shown here come from a person aged 25-79 years with non-small cell lung cancer.

This clone has just a few counts. The gene calls are TRBV30 and TRBJ1-2; tentative D call: TRBD1 (5 bases). Looked up from germline, CDR1 is GTSNPN and CDR2 is SVGIG (reference sequence). Trimming pared 0 bases from V and 8 bases from J, leaving 19 bases between. The CDR3 loop spans 15 amino acids. CDR3 sequence (DNA): TGTGCCTGGAGTGTCTGGGGCAGGGTAGTGGAGGGCTACACCTTC. This gives the protein CAWSVWGRVVEGYTF.

This chain connects TRBV5-5 to TRBJ1-2; D call uncertain. CDR1 and CDR2 from the germline V gene are SGHKS and YYEKEE (reference sequence). The CDR3 is made up of 13 amino acids. The ends were cut back, 4 bases at V and 2 bases at J, with 9 bases in the middle. The CDR3: CASSTDLNYGYTF. CDR3 bases: TGTGCCAGCAGCACGGATCTAAACTATGGCTACACCTTC.

This chain uses TRBV19 with TRBJ2-3; 8 nucleotides match TRBD2. V was pared by 0 bases and J by 5 bases, with 4 bases of the junction left unmatched. The CDR3 consists of 15 residues. Germline CDR1 and CDR2: LNHDA and SQIVND (reference sequence). As DNA, the CDR3 is TGTGCCAGTAGTATAGAACGGGGGGGCCTAGATACGCAGTATTTT. Translated, it gives CASSIERGGLDTQYF. Filled out from reference TRBV19 and TRBJ2-3, the complete variable domain reads DGGITQSPKYLFRKEGQNVTLSCEQNLNHDAMYWYRQDPGQGLRLIYYSQIVNDFQKGDIAEGYSVSREKKESFPLTVTSAQKNPTAFYLCASSIERGGLDTQYFGPGTRLTVL.

The gene calls are TRBV5-1 and TRBJ2-7; TRBD2 matches at 10 bases. V lost 4 bases and J lost 2; bases outside the gene matches: 3. Germline assignment: CDR1 SGHRS and CDR2 YFSETQ. The length of the CDR3 is 14 residues. CDR3 in DNA: TGCGCCAGCAGCCTTAGCGGGGGGACCTACGAGCAGTACTTC. Protein product: CASSLSGGTYEQYF.

Only a few counts were recorded for this clone. This chain joins TRBV29-1 and TRBJ1-1; no definite D call. Germline V gene sequence: CDR1 SQVTM, CDR2 ANQGSEA. This CDR3 comprises 13 residues. V was trimmed by 7 bases and J by 2 bases, leaving 14 bases between them. CDR3 bases: TGCAGCGGAATTAGGGCTACCAACACTGAAGCTTTCTTT. Translated, it gives CSGIRATNTEAFF. The complete variable domain, with remaining parts taken from reference TRBV29-1 and TRBJ1-1, reads SAVISQKPSRDICQRGTSLTIQCQVDSQVTMMFWYRQQPGQSLTLIATANQGSEATYESGFVIDKFPISRPNLTFSTLTVSNMSPEDSSIYLCSGIRATNTEAFFGQGTRLTVV.

J is TRBJ2-2 and V is TRBV2; D gene ambiguous. The CDR3 consists of 15 residues. The germline V gene encodes CDR1 SNHLY and CDR2 FYNNEI. V shed 6 bases and J shed 4 bases, with 15 bases lying between them. Here the CDR3 reads CASRGRVSSTGELFF. The CDR3 nucleotides are TGTGCCAGCAGAGGACGTGTGAGTTCCACCGGGGAGCTGTTTTTT.

This rearrangement joins TRBV5-6 to TRBJ1-5, with D possibly matching TRBD1 (5 bases). Trimming left V 3 bases short and J 7 bases short, with 17 bases between. There are 15 residues in the CDR3. Per germline, CDR1 SGHDT and CDR2 YYEEEE. CDR3 amino acids: CASSSLGREGQPQHF. In DNA, the CDR3 is TGTGCCAGCAGCTCCCTCGGCAGGGAGGGACAGCCCCAGCATTTT.

The chain links TRBV7-6 to TRBJ1-2; D may be TRBD1 (5 bases). The CDR3 has 13 residues. V was shortened by 4 bases and J by 7 bases, with 13 bases between the two germline ends. Germline V gene sequence: CDR1 SGHVS, CDR2 FNYEAQ. The CDR3 spells CASSSRPQGGYTF. The CDR3 nucleotides read TGTGCCAGCAGCTCTCGTCCCCAGGGTGGCTACACCTTC. Combining the CDR3 with reference TRBV7-6 and TRBJ1-2 gives the whole variable domain GAGVSQSPRYKVTKRGQDVALRCDPISGHVSLYWYRQALGQGPEFLTYFNYEAQQDKSGLPNDRFSAERPEGSISTLTIQRTEQRDSAMYRCASSSRPQGGYTFGSGTRLTVV.

J is TRBJ2-5 and V is TRBV6-2 or TRBV6-3; 8 nucleotides agree with TRBD2. With V trimmed by 6 bases and J by 4 bases, 4 bases remained unmatched. CDR3 length: 13 amino acids. Germline CDR1 reads MNHEY; CDR2 reads SVGEGT. The chain's CDR3 is CASSPGGRETQYF. In DNA form, the CDR3 reads TGTGCCAGCAGCCCGGGGGGGCGAGAGACCCAGTACTTC.

This sequence joins TRBV24-1 and TRBJ2-1; 12 bases map to TRBD2. Unmatched junction bases numbered 8, after V lost 5 bases and J lost 7 bases. The CDR3 spans 16 residues. Germline V gene lookup returns CDR1 KGHDR and CDR2 SFDVKD. The CDR3 loop reads CATSGSSGTSGNEQFF. The CDR3 nucleotides are TGTGCCACCAGTGGGTCGTCGGGGACTAGCGGGAATGAGCAGTTCTTC.

A few counts support this clone. The chain carries TRBV5-4 and TRBJ2-5, with D tentatively TRBD2 (6 bases). V was pared by 5 bases and J by 0 bases, with 11 bases between. In germline, CDR1 is SGHNT, CDR2 YYREEE (reference sequence). The CDR3 totals 14 residues. The CDR3 is CASRKEGYQETQYF. DNA of the CDR3: TGTGCCAGCAGGAAGGAGGGGTACCAAGAGACCCAGTACTTC.

The chain has TRBV30 and TRBJ2-1; no definite D call. V lost 4 bases and J 0 bases, leaving 7 bases between the germline ends. CDR3 length: 13 residues. The V gene's germline CDR1 is GTSNPN and CDR2 SVGIG (reference sequence). CDR3 amino acids: CAWTRSSYNEQFF. DNA of the CDR3: TGTGCCTGGACCCGATCCTCCTACAATGAGCAGTTCTTC.

This clone was seen more than once but under ten times. DNA of the CDR3: TGTGCCAGCAGCCCTCCGGGACACCGGAGGTACGAGCAGTACTTC. Protein sequence: CASSPPGHRRYEQYF. J is TRBJ2-7 and V is TRBV14; D may be TRBD1 (6 bases). V was cut by 4 bases and J by 4 bases, with 17 bases left in between. Germline CDR1 is SGHDN and CDR2 is FVKESK. The CDR3 length is 15 residues. Using reference TRBV14 and TRBJ2-7 for the parts outside the CDR3, the full variable domain is EAGVTQFPSHSVIEKGQTVTLRCDPISGHDNLYWYRRVMGKEIKFLLHFVKESKQDESGMPNNRFLAERTGGTYSTLKVQPAELEDSGVYFCASSPPGHRRYEQYFGPGTRLTVT.

V usage is TRBV29-1 and J usage is TRBJ2-1; the match to TRBD2 covers 8 bases. This CDR3 comprises 13 residues. V trimming: 7 bases; J trimming: 6 bases; junction bases outside the gene matches: 8. Germline-derived CDR1 and CDR2 are SQVTM and ANQGSEA. CDR3: CSASLSGGNEQFF. In DNA, the CDR3 is TGCAGCGCATCCTTAAGCGGGGGCAATGAGCAGTTCTTC.

Within the sample, this clone is medium-sized. The chain recombines TRBV9 with TRBJ1-1, with 10 bases identical to TRBD1. This CDR3 has 15 residues. CDR1 and CDR2 (germline): SGDLS, YYNGEE. The V segment lost 4 bases and the J segment 5 bases; nucleotides outside the gene matches: 8. The CDR3 spells CASSPRTGGGTEAFF. The CDR3 DNA reads as TGTGCCAGCAGCCCCCGGACAGGGGGTGGGACTGAAGCTTTCTTT.

This clone was detected only once. The chain joins TRBV7-9 to TRBJ1-1; D is perhaps TRBD1 (6 bases). CDR1 and CDR2 from the germline V gene are SEHNR and FQNEAQ (reference sequence). The CDR3 length is 14 residues. Trimming pared 3 bases from V and 1 base from J, leaving 9 bases between. The DNA for the CDR3 is TGTGCCAGCAGCTTTGGACAGCAGAACACTGAAGCTTTCTTT. Translating gives CASSFGQQNTEAFF.

The sample holds one count of this clone. CDR3 loop: CASKRQGRFNEQFF. DNA of the CDR3: TGTGCCAGCAAGAGACAGGGTCGATTCAATGAGCAGTTCTTC. The chain links TRBV28 to TRBJ2-1; TRBD1 matches at 7 bases. Germline lookup yields CDR1 MDHEN and CDR2 SYDVKM. The CDR3 covers 14 residues. Losses at the gene ends were 7 bases for V and 6 bases for J; bases not matched to a gene: 9.

This clone was recorded a few times. The chain joins TRBV7-2 to TRBJ1-2; D ambiguous. The length of the CDR3 is 13 residues. Deletions cut 3 bases from V and 4 bases from J, with 9 bases between. Germline V gene sequence: CDR1 SGHTA, CDR2 FQGNSA. The CDR3 DNA sequence: TGTGCCAGCAGCTTCGTGCAGGTCTATGGCTACACCTTC. It encodes CASSFVQVYGYTF.

J is TRBJ1-2 and V is TRBV6-2 or TRBV6-3; no clear D. CDR1 MNHEY and CDR2 SVGEGT come from the germline V gene. The CDR3 length is 15 residues. Trimming cost V 2 bases and J 5 bases, with 15 bases left between them. The CDR3 loop reads CASSYEATSPYGYTF. CDR3 DNA: TGTGCCAGCAGTTACGAGGCCACTTCACCGTATGGCTACACCTTC.

The chain employs TRBV5-1 and TRBJ1-4; 7 bases match TRBD1. This CDR3 spans 16 amino acids. J gave up 0 bases and V 3 bases, and 5 bases lay outside the gene matches. Germline CDR1 and CDR2: SGHRS and YFSETQ. This CDR3 reads CASSSTGQATNEKLFF. The CDR3 coding sequence is TGCGCCAGCAGCTCAACCGGACAGGCAACTAATGAAAAACTGTTTTTT.

This clone was found once. The rearrangement joins TRBV7-2 to TRBJ1-3, with D perhaps TRBD1 (5 bases). Trimming removed 5 bases from V and 3 bases from J, with 14 bases in between. CDR3 length equals 15 residues. CDR1 is SGHTA, CDR2 FQGNSA, per germline. The chain's CDR3 is CASSPDAGYGNTIYF. In DNA, the CDR3 is TGTGCCAGCAGCCCGGATGCAGGGTATGGAAACACCATATATTTT.